Listed here are 7 T cell receptor beta chains from one sample, sequenced in a study of blood T cell repertoires in COVID-19. Using immunoSEQ multiplex PCR, the repertoire was profiled, and TCRdb retains in-frame clones only, with some absent. The sample consists of 300,000 to 450,000 clones, approximately 87% of them appearing once. The specimen sequenced was peripheral blood. The receptors originated from a woman in her sixties with COVID-19, enrolled during active disease.

The chain links TRBV5-5 to TRBJ2-1, with 12 bases identical to TRBD2. Trimming cost V 6 bases and J 1 base; bases outside gene matches: 5. Germline lookup yields CDR1 SGHKS and CDR2 YYEKEE (reference sequence). This CDR3 has 16 residues. The CDR3: CASITSGGQSYNEQFF. CDR3 DNA: TGTGCCAGCATCACTAGCGGGGGGCAATCCTACAATGAGCAGTTCTTC.

The chain uses TRBV6-5 and TRBJ2-3, with D unresolved. This CDR3 spans 13 amino acids. Trimming pared 4 bases from V and 8 bases from J, leaving 13 bases between. Germline CDR1 is MNHEY and CDR2 is SVGAGI. CDR3 in amino acids: CASSSVRSRTQYF. As DNA, the CDR3 is TGTGCCAGCAGTTCGGTCCGGTCCCGTACGCAGTATTTT.

CDR3 loop: CASSDSQNTEAFF. The CDR3 DNA reads as TGTGCCAGCTCGGACAGCCAAAACACTGAAGCTTTCTTT. The J gene is TRBJ1-1, the V gene TRBV3-1 (or the pseudogene TRBV3-2), with D perhaps matching TRBD1 (6 bases). Germline assignment: CDR1 LGHDT and CDR2 YNNKEL (reference sequence). This CDR3 contains 13 residues. Trimming took 8 bases from V and 2 from J, leaving 12 bases between them.

CDR3 loop: CASSSTRQGKNSPLHF. The CDR3, as DNA: TGTGCCAGCAGTTCTACCCGACAGGGTAAAAATTCACCCCTCCACTTT. This chain connects TRBV27 to TRBJ1-6; TRBD1 matches at 7 bases. Trimming took 4 bases from V and 7 from J; bases not matched to a gene: 10. The V gene's germline CDR1 is MNHEY and CDR2 SMNVEV (reference sequence). The CDR3 runs to 16 residues.

The V and J genes are TRBV5-6 and TRBJ1-5; D may be TRBD1 (5 bases). Per the germline V gene, CDR1 is SGHDT and CDR2 is YYEEEE. Deletions cut 4 bases from V and 3 bases from J, with 11 bases between. This CDR3 has 14 amino acids. CDR3 in amino acids: CASSNRGVNQPQHF. The DNA of the CDR3 is TGTGCCAGCAGCAACCGGGGGGTCAATCAGCCCCAGCATTTT.

As concerns this clone: Other DNA sequences within the sample encode an identical CDR3. This chain links TRBV5-1 with TRBJ1-4, with 9 bases matching TRBD1. The V and J ends lost 4 bases and 8 bases, in that order; junction bases with no gene match: 6. The CDR3 loop spans 14 amino acids. The germline V gene encodes CDR1 SGHRS and CDR2 YFSETQ. This CDR3 is CASSLDRGDEKLFF. CDR3 coding DNA: TGCGCCAGCAGCCTGGACAGGGGAGACGAAAAACTGTTTTTT.

This chain uses TRBV11-2 with TRBJ2-7; 10 bases match TRBD1. Germline lookup yields CDR1 SGHAT and CDR2 FQNNGV. V was clipped by 4 bases and J by 2 bases; unmatched bases: 2. This CDR3 region has 14 residues. CDR3 in amino acids: CASSSGTGAYEQYF. Written as DNA, the CDR3 is TGTGCCAGCAGCTCAGGGACAGGGGCCTACGAGCAGTACTTC. The full variable domain, its missing parts supplied by reference TRBV11-2 and TRBJ2-7, is EAGVAQSPRYKIIEKRQSVAFWCNPISGHATLYWYQQILGQGPKLLIQFQNNGVVDDSQLPKDRFSAERLKGVDSTLKIQPAKLEDSAVYLCASSSGTGAYEQYFGPGTRLTVT.